Presented here are 4 T cell receptor beta chains from one specimen sequenced in a study of blood T cell repertoires in COVID-19. TCRdb's table, derived via immunoSEQ multiplex PCR, lists solely in-frame clones and lacks some. The data hold hundreds of thousands of clones, with 90% observed a single time. Sequencing was carried out using PBMCs or T cells enriched from blood (not recorded which). Receptors originate from a man aged 25 to 45 who had been exposed to COVID-19.

The V gene is TRBV6-5, the J gene TRBJ1-4; D remains unclear. CDR3 size: 13 residues. Germline V gives CDR1 MNHEY, CDR2 SVGAGI. V shed 1 base and J shed 7 bases, with 7 bases lying between them. The CDR3 sequence is CASSYLPGEKLFF. The CDR3, as DNA: TGTGCCAGCAGTTACTTGCCGGGTGAAAAACTGTTTTTT.

The V gene is TRBV5-1, the J gene TRBJ2-1; 7 bases align to TRBD2. The ends lost 0 bases at V and 7 bases at J; junction bases unmatched: 7. CDR1 is SGHRS and CDR2 is YFSETQ in the germline V gene. The CDR3 contains 15 residues. The CDR3 coding sequence is TGCGCCAGCAGCTTGGCGGGGGGACTTTGGAATGAGCAGTTCTTC. Protein sequence: CASSLAGGLWNEQFF.

This chain connects TRBV4-3 to TRBJ2-2, with D possibly matching TRBD2 (5 bases). The germline gives CDR1 LGHNA, CDR2 YSLEER. V lost 3 bases and J lost 1, with 9 bases in between. CDR3 length: 15 residues. DNA of the CDR3: TGCGCCAGCAGCCAGACACTAGGGAACACCGGGGAGCTGTTTTTT. This gives the protein CASSQTLGNTGELFF.

The chain carries TRBV6-5 and TRBJ2-1; no clear D. Trimming took 7 bases from V and 1 from J, leaving 5 bases between them. The CDR3 extends over 12 amino acids. CDR1 and CDR2 from the germline V gene are MNHEY and SVGAGI. The chain's CDR3 is CASTHSYNEQFF. CDR3 sequence (DNA): TGTGCCAGCACCCATTCCTACAATGAGCAGTTCTTC.